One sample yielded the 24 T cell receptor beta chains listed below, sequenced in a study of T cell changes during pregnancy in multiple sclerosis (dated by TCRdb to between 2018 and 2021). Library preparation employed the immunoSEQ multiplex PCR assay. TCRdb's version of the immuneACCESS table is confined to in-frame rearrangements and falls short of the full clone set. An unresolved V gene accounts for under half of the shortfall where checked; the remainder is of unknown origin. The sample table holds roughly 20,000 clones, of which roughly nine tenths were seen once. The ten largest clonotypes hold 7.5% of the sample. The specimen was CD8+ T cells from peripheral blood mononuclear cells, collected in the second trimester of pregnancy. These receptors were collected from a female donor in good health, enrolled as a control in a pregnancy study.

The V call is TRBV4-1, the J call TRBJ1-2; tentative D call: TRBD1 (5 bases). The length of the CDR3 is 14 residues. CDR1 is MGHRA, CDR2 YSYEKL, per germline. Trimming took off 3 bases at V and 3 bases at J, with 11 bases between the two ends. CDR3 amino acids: CASSHAGTDYGYTF. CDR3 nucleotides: TGCGCCAGCAGCCATGCCGGGACTGACTATGGCTACACCTTC.

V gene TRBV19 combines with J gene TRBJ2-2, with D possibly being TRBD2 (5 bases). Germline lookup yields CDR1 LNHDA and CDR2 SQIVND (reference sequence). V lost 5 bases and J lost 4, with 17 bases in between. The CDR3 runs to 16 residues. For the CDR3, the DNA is TGTGCCAGTAGTCATTTCGAGGGCTTAGGCACCGGGGAGCTGTTTTTT. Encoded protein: CASSHFEGLGTGELFF. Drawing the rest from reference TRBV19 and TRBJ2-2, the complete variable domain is DGGITQSPKYLFRKEGQNVTLSCEQNLNHDAMYWYRQDPGQGLRLIYYSQIVNDFQKGDIAEGYSVSREKKESFPLTVTSAQKNPTAFYLCASSHFEGLGTGELFFGEGSRLTVL.

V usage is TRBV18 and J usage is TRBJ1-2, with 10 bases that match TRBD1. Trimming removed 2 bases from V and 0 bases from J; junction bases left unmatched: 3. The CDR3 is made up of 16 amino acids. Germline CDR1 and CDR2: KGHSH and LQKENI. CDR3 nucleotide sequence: TGTGCCAGCTCACCAGACAGGGGGCTATCTAACTATGGCTACACCTTC. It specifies CASSPDRGLSNYGYTF.

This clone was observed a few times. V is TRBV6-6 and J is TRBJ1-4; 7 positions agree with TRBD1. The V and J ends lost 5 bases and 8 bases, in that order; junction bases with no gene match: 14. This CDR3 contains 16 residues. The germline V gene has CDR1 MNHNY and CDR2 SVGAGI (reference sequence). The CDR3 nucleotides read TGTGCCAGCAGTACATACAGCGGACAGGACGGGGAAAAACTGTTTTTT. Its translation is CASSTYSGQDGEKLFF.

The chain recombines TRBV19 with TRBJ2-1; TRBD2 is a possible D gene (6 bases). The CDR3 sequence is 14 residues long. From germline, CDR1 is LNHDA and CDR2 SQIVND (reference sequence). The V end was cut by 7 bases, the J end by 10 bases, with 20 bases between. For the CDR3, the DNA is TGTGCCAGTACCCCAACCGCCCTCGGAGGGGAGCAGTTCTTC. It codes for CASTPTALGGEQFF.

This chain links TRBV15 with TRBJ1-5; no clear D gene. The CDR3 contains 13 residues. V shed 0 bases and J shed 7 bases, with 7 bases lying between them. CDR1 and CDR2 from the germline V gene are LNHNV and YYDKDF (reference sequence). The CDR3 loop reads CATSRDRSQPQHF. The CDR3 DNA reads TGTGCCACCAGCAGAGACAGATCCCAGCCCCAGCATTTT.

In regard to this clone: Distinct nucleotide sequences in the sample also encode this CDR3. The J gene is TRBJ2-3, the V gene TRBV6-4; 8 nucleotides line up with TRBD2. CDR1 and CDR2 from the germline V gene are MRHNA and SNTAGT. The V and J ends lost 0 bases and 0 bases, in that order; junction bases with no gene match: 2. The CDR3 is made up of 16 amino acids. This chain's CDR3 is CASSDSAGGSTDTQYF. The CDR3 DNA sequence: TGTGCCAGCAGTGACTCTGCGGGGGGAAGCACAGATACGCAGTATTTT.

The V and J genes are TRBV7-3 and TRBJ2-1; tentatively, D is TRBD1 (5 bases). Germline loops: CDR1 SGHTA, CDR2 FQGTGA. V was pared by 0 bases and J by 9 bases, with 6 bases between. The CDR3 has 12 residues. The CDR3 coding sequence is TGTGCCAGCAGCTTAACTCAGGGTGAGCAGTTCTTC. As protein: CASSLTQGEQFF.

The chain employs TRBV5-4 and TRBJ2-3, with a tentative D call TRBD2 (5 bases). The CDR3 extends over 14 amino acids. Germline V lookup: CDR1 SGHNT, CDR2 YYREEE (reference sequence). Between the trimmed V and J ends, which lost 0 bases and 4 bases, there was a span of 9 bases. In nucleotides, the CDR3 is TGTGCCAGCAGCTTGGGAGGAGGAGCAGATACGCAGTATTTT. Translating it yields CASSLGGGADTQYF.

CDR3 coding DNA: TGTGCCAGCAGCCGGACTCGGGACAATGGGGGCTACACCTTC. Its translation is CASSRTRDNGGYTF. This chain uses TRBV7-9 with TRBJ1-2; maybe TRBD1 (6 bases). Trimming took off 5 bases at V and 8 bases at J, with 18 bases between the two ends. This CDR3 spans 14 amino acids. Germline CDR1 is SEHNR and CDR2 is FQNEAQ (reference sequence).

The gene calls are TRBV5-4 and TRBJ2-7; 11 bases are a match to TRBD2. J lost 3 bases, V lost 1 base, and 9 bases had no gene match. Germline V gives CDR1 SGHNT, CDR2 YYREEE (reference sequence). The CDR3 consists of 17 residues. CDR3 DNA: TGTGCCAGCAGCTTGCGGCGTAGCGGGAGGGCCATCTACGAGCAGTACTTC. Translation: CASSLRRSGRAIYEQYF.

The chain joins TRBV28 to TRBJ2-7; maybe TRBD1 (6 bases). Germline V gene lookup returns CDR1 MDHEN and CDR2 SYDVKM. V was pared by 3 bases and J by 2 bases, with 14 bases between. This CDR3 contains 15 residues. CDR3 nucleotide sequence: TGTGCCAGCAGTTTCGTCCCAGGGGTGACCTACGAGCAGTACTTC. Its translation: CASSFVPGVTYEQYF.

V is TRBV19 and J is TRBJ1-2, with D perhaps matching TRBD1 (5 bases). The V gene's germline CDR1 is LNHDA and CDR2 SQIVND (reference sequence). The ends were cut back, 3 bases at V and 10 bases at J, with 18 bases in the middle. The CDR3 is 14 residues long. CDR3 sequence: CASSILLQVGHYTF. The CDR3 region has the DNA TGTGCCAGTAGTATCCTACTACAGGTTGGACACTACACCTTC. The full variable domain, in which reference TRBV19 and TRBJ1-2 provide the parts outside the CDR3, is DGGITQSPKYLFRKEGQNVTLSCEQNLNHDAMYWYRQDPGQGLRLIYYSQIVNDFQKGDIAEGYSVSREKKESFPLTVTSAQKNPTAFYLCASSILLQVGHYTFGSGTRLTVV.

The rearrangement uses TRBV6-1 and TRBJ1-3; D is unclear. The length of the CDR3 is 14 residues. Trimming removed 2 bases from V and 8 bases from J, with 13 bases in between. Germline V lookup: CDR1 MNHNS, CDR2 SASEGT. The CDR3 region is CASSETHLRYTIYF. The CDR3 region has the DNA TGTGCCAGCAGTGAAACTCACCTCCGGTACACCATATATTTT.

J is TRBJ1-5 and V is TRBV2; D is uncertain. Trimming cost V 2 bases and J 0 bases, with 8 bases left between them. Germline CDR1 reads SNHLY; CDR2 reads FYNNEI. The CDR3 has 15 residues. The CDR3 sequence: CASSEWPYSNQPQHF. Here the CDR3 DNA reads TGTGCCAGCAGTGAATGGCCTTATAGCAATCAGCCCCAGCATTTT.

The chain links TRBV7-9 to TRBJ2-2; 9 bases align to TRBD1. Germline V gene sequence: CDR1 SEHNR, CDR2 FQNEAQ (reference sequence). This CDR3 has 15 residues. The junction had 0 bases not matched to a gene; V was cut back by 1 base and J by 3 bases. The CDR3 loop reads CASSLGDRDTGELFF. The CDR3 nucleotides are TGTGCCAGCAGCTTAGGGGACAGGGACACCGGGGAGCTGTTTTTT.

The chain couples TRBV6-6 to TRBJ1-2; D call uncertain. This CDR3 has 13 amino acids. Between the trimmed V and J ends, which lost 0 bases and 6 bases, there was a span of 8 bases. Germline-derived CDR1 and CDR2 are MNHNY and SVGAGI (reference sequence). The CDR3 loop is CASSYSFPDGYTF. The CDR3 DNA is TGTGCCAGCAGTTACTCGTTTCCGGATGGCTACACCTTC.

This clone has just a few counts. CDR3 DNA sequence: TGTGCCAGCAGCCCAAGGGGGTGGACTAGCGACACAGATACGCAGTATTTT. It encodes CASSPRGWTSDTDTQYF. The rearrangement joins TRBV7-3 to TRBJ2-3, with 9 bases that match TRBD2. The V and J ends lost 5 bases and 2 bases, in that order; junction bases with no gene match: 11. This CDR3 is built from 17 residues. CDR1 is SGHTA and CDR2 is FQGTGA in the germline V gene.

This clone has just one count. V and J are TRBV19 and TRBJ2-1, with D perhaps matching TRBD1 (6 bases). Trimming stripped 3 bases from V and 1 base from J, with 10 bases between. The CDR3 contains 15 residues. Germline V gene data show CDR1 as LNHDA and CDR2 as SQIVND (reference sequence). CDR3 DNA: TGTGCCAGTAGTATTGGGACAAGATCCTACAATGAGCAGTTCTTC. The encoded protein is CASSIGTRSYNEQFF.

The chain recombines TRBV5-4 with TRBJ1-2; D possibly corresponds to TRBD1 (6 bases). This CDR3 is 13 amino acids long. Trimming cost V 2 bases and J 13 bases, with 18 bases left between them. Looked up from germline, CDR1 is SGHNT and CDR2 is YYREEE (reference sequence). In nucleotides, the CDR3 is TGTGCCAGCAGCTTAAGACAGGTCCCCCCTCTCACCTTC. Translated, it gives CASSLRQVPPLTF.

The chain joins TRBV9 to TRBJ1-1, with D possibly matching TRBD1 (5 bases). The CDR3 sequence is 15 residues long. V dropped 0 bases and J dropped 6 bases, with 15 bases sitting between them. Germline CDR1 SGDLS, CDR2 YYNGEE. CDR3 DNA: TGTGCCAGCAGCGTAGATTCAGGGCTAGGTTCTGAAGCTTTCTTT. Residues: CASSVDSGLGSEAFF.

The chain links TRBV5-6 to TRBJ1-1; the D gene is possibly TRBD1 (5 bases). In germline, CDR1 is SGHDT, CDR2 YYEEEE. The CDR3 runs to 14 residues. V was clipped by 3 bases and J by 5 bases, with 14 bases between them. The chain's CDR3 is CASSSDMGMTEAFF. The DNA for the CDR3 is TGTGCCAGCAGCTCGGACATGGGGATGACTGAAGCTTTCTTT.

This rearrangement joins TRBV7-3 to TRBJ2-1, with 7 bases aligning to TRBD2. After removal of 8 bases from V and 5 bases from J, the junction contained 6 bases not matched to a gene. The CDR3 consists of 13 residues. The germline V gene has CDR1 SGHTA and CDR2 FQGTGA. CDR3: CASGLAENNEQFF. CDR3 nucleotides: TGTGCCAGCGGGCTAGCGGAGAACAATGAGCAGTTCTTC. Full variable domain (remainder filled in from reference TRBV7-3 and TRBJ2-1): GAGVSQTPSNKVTEKGKYVELRCDPISGHTALYWYRQSLGQGPEFLIYFQGTGAADDSGLPNDRFFAVRPEGSVSTLKIQRTERGDSAVYLCASGLAENNEQFFGPGTRLTVL.

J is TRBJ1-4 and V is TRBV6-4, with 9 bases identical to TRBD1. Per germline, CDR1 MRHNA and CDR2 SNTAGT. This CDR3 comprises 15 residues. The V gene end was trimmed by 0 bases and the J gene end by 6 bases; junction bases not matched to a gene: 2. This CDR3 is CASSDSTGGHEKLFF. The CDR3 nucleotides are TGTGCCAGCAGTGACTCAACAGGGGGCCATGAAAAACTGTTTTTT.